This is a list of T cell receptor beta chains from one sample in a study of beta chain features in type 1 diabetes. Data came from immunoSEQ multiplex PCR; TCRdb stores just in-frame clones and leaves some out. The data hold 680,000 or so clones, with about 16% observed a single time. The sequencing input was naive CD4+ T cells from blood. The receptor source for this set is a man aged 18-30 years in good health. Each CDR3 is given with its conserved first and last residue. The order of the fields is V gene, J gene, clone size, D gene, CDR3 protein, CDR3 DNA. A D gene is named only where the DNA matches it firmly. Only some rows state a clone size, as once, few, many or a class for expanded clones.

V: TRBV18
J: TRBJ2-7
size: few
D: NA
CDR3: CASSPLPRANEQYF
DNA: TGTGCCAGCTCACCACTCCCCAGGGCCAACGAGCAGTACTTC

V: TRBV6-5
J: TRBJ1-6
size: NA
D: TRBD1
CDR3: CASRKGTGYSPLHF
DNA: TGTGCCAGCAGAAAAGGGACAGGGTACTCACCCCTCCACTTT

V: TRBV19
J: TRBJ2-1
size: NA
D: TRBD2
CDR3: CASSSGTSVYNEQFF
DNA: TGTGCCAGTAGTTCTGGGACTAGCGTCTACAATGAGCAGTTCTTC

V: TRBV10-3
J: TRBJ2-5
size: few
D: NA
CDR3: CAISGNQETQYF
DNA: TGTGCCATCAGTGGGAACCAAGAGACCCAGTACTTC

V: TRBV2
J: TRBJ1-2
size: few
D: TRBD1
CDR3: CASSPGQGSYGYTF
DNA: TGTGCCAGCAGCCCCGGACAGGGATCCTATGGCTACACCTTC

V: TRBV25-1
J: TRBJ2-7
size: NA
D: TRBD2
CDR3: CASSLAGDLSYEQYF
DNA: TGTGCCAGCAGTTTAGCGGGAGACCTCTCCTACGAGCAGTACTTC

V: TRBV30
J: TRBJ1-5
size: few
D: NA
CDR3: CAWGGASSNQPQHF
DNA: TGTGCCTGGGGGGGGGCGAGTAGCAATCAGCCCCAGCATTTT

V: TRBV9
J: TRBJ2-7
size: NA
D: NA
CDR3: CASSFRPWQTSSYEQYF
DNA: TGTGCCAGCAGCTTTCGCCCGTGGCAGACGAGCTCCTACGAGCAGTACTTC

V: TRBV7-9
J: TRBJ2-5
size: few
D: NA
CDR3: CASSRAATQYF
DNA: TGTGCCAGCAGCAGAGCGGCGACCCAGTACTTC

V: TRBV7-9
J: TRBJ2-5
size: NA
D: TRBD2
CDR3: CASSKTSGGETQYF
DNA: TGTGCCAGCAGCAAGACTAGCGGGGGTGAGACCCAGTACTTC

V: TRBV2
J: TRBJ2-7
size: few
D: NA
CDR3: CASSPENLSEQYF
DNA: TGTGCCAGCAGTCCGGAGAACCTTTCCGAGCAGTACTTC

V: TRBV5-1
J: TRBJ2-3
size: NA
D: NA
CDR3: CASSLRTDTQYF
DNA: TGCGCCAGCAGCTTGCGTACAGATACGCAGTATTTT

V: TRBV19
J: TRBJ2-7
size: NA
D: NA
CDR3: CASGRGVSYEQYF
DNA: TGTGCCAGCGGCCGTGGGGTCTCCTACGAGCAGTACTTC

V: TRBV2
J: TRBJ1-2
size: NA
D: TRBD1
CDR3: CASRGGGVPFGYTF
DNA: TGTGCCAGCAGGGGAGGGGGCGTCCCTTTTGGCTACACCTTC

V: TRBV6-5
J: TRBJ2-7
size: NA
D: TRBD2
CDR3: CASSYSSGSFEQYF
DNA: TGTGCCAGCAGTTACTCTAGCGGGAGTTTCGAGCAGTACTTC

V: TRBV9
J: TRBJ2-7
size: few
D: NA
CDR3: CASSVGAVDSSYEQYF
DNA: TGTGCCAGCAGCGTAGGGGCCGTGGACAGTTCCTACGAGCAGTACTTC